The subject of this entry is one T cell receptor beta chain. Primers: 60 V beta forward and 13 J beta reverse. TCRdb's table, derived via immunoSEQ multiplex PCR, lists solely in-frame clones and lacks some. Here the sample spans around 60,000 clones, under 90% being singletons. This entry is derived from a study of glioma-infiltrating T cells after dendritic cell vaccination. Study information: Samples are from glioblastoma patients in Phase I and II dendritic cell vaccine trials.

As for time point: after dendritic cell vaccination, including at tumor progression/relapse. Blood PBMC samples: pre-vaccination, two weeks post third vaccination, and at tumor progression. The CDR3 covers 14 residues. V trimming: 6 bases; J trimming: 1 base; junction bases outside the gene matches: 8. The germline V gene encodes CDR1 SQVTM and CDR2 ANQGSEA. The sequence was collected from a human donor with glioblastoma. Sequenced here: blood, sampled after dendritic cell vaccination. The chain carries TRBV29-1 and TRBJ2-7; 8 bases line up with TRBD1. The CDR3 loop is CSVLPGQGSYEQYF. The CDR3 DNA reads TGCAGCGTCCTACCCGGACAGGGTTCCTACGAGCAGTACTTC.